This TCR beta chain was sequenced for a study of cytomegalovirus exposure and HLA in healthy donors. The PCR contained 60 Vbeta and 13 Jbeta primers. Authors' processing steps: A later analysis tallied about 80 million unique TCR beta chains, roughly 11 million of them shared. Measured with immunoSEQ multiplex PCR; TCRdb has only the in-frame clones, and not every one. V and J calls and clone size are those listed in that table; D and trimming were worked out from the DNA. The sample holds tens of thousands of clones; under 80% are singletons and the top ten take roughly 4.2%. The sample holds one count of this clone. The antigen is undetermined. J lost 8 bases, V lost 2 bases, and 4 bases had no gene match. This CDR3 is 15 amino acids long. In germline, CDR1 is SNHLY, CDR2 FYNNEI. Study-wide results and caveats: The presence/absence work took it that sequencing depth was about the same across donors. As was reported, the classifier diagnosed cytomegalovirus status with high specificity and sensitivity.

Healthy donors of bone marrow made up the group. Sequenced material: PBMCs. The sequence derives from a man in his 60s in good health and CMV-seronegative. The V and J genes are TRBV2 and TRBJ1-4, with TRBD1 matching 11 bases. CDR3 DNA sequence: TGTGCCAGCAGTGAATTTGGGGACAGGGGGGAAAAACTGTTTTTT. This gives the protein CASSEFGDRGEKLFF.